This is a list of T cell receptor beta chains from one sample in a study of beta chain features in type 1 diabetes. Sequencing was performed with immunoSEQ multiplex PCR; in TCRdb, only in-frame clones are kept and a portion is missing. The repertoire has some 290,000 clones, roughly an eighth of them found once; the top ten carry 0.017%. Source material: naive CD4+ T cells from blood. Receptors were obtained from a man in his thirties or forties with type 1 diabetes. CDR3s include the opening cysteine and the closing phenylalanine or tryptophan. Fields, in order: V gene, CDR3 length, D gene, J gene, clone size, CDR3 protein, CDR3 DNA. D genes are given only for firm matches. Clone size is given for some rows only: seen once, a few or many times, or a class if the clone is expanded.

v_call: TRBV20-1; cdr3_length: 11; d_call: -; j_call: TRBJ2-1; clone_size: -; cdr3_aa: CSARIQNEQFF; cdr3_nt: TGCAGTGCTAGAATACAGAATGAGCAGTTCTTC
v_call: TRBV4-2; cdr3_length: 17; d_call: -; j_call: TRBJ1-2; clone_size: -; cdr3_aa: CASSQVILRGVNYGYTF; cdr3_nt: TGTGCCAGCAGCCAAGTCATCTTACGCGGAGTCAACTATGGCTACACCTTC
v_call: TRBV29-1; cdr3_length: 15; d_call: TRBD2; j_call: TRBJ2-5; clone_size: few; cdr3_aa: CSDVTFWEGRETQYF; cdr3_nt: TGCAGCGATGTTACCTTTTGGGAGGGCCGGGAGACCCAGTACTTC
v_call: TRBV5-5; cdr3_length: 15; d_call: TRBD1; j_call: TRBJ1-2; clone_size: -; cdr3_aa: CASSPVGTGAYGYTF; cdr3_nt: TGTGCCAGCAGCCCGGTGGGGACAGGCGCCTATGGCTACACCTTC
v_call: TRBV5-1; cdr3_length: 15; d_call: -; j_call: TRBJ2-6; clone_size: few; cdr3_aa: CASTLTGSGANVLTF; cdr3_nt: TGCGCCAGCACCCTCACGGGCTCTGGGGCCAACGTCCTGACTTTC
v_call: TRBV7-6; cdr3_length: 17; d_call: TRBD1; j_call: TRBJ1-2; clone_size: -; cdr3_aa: CASSLKRTGEFNYGYTF; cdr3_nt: TGTGCCAGCAGCCTAAAGCGGACAGGAGAGTTTAACTATGGCTACACCTTC
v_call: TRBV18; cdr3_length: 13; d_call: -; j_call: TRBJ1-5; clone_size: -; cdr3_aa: CASSPGLNQPQHF; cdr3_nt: TGTGCCAGCTCACCCGGACTTAATCAGCCCCAGCATTTT
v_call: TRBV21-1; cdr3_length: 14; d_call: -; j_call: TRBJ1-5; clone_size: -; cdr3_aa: CASGQRVWYQPQHF; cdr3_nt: TGTGCCAGCGGCCAGCGGGTCTGGTATCAGCCCCAGCATTTT
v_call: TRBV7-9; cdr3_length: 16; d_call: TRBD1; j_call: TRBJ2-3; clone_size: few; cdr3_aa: CASSSHPRRGQDTQYF; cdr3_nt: TGTGCCAGCAGCTCACACCCGCGCAGGGGGCAAGATACGCAGTATTTT
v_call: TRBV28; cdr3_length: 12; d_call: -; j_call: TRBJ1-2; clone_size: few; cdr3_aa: CASSLPGYGYTF; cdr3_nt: TGTGCCAGCAGTTTACCGGGATATGGCTACACCTTC
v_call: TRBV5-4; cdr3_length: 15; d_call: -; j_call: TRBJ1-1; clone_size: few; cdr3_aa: CASGYIAAGNTEAFF; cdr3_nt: TGTGCCAGCGGGTATATAGCGGCCGGGAACACTGAAGCTTTCTTT
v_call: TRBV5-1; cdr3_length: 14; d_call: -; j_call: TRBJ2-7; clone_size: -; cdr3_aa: CASSSRQESYEQYF; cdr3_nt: TGCGCCAGCAGCTCCCGACAGGAGTCCTACGAGCAGTACTTC
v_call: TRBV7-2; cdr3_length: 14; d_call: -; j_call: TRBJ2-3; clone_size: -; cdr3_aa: CASSLAGVTDTQYF; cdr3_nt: TGTGCCAGCAGCTTAGCGGGAGTAACAGATACGCAGTATTTT
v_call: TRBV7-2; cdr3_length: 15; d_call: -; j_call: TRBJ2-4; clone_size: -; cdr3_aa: CASSPRGVAKNIQYF; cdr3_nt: TGTGCCAGCAGCCCCCGCGGGGTTGCCAAAAACATTCAGTACTTC
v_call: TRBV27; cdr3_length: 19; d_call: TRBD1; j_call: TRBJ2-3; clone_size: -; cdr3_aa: CASSLRAPGQEIGTDTQYF; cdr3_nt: TGTGCCAGCAGTTTGCGGGCTCCGGGACAGGAAATCGGGACAGATACGCAGTATTTT
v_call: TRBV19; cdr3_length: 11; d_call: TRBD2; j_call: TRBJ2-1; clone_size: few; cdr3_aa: CASRSSGEQFF; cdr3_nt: TGTGCCAGTAGGTCTAGCGGTGAGCAGTTCTTC
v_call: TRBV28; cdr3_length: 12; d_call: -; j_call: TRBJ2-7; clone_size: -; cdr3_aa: CASNRPGYEQYF; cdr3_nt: TGTGCCAGCAACCGACCAGGATACGAGCAGTACTTC
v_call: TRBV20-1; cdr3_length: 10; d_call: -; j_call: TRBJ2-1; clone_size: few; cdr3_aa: CSARGEGQFF; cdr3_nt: TGCAGTGCTAGGGGCGAAGGGCAGTTCTTC
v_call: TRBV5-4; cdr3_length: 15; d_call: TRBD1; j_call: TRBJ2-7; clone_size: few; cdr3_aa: CASSPAGGRNYEQYF; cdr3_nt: TGTGCCAGCAGTCCCGCAGGGGGCAGGAACTACGAGCAGTACTTC
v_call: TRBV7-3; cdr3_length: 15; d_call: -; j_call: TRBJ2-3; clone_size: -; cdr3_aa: CASSRGRSPTDTQYF; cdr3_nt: TGTGCCAGCAGCCGAGGGCGGAGCCCCACAGATACGCAGTATTTT
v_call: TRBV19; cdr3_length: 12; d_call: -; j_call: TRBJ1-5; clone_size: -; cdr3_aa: CATRDSNQPQHF; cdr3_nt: TGTGCCACTAGAGACAGTAATCAGCCCCAGCATTTT
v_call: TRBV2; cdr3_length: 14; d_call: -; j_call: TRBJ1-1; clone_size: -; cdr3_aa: CASSVQGPNTEAFF; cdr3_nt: TGTGCCAGCAGTGTTCAGGGCCCGAACACTGAAGCTTTCTTT